This TCR beta chain was sequenced during a study of T cell responses to AZD1222 COVID-19 vaccine. Study results and caveats: Two doses of AZD1222 preceded a rise in Spike-specific TCR breadth and depth. No repertoire was sampled before or during the peak T cell response, only after it. White British people made up most donors, females outnumbered males, and clonal diversity was possibly underestimated. The span of vaccine-associated CD4 TCRs extended across spike, with dominance at 160-218 and 743-854.

Of note for this clone: Its antigen is as yet unknown.

Assay: immunoSEQ multiplex PCR; the TCRdb copy retains only in-frame clones and omits some. Of approximately 150,000 clones detected, 90% appear once; the ten largest clones hold roughly 2.8%. Between the trimmed V and J ends, which lost 1 base and 0 bases, there was a span of 9 bases. CDR1 and CDR2 from the germline V gene are SGHVS and FNYEAQ. The CDR3 runs to 15 residues. The genes are TRBV7-6 and TRBJ1-1; D unclear. The receptor was isolated from an adult in good health. This specimen was peripheral blood, taken on day 0 of AZD1222 vaccination. CDR3 coding DNA: TGTGCCAGCAGCTTAGTAGCTAGGGTGAACACTGAAGCTTTCTTT. Protein: CASSLVARVNTEAFF.